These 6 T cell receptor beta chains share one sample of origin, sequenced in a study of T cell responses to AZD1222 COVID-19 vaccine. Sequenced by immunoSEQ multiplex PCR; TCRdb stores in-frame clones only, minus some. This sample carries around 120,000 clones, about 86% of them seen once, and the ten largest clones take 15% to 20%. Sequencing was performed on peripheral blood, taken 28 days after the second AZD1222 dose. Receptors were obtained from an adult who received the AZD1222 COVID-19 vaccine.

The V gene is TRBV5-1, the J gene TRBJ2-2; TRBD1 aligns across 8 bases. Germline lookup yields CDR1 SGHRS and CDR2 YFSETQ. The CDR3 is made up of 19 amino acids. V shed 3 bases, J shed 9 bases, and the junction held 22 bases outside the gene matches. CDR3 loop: CASSSSTGGPTPTTRELFF. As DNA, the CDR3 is TGCGCCAGCAGCTCGTCAACAGGGGGACCCACCCCTACGACCCGGGAGCTGTTTTTT.

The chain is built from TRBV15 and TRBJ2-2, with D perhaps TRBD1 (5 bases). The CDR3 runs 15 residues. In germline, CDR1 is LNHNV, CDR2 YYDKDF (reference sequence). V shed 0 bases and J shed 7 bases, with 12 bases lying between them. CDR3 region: CATSREGRQNGELFF. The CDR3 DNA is TGTGCCACCAGCAGAGAGGGGCGGCAGAACGGGGAGCTGTTTTTT.

CDR3 amino acids: CASSRDRDTEAFF. In DNA form, the CDR3 reads TGTGCCAGTAGCCGCGACCGGGACACTGAAGCTTTCTTT. V and J are TRBV19 and TRBJ1-1; no clear D. The V end lost 6 bases, the J end lost 3 bases, and 11 bases lay between the germline ends. Germline CDR1 reads LNHDA; CDR2 reads SQIVND (reference sequence). The CDR3 length is 13 residues.

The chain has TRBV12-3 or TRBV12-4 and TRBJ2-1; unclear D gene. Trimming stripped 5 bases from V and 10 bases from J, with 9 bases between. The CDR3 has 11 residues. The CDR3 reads CASSKTGEQFF. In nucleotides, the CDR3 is TGTGCCAGCAGTAAAACTGGGGAGCAGTTCTTC.

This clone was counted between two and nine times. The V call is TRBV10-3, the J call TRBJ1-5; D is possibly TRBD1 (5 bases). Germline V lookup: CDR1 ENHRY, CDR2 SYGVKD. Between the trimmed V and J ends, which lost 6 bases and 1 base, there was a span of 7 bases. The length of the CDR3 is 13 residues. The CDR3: CAIRGDSNQPQHF. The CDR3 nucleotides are TGTGCCATCAGGGGGGACAGCAATCAGCCCCAGCATTTT.

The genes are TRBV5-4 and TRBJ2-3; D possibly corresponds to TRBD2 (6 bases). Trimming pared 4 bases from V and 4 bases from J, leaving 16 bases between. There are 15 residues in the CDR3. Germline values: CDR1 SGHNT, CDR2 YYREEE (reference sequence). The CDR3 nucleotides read TGTGCCAGCAGCGTGGCGGGGAGGATTTCAGATACGCAGTATTTT. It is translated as CASSVAGRISDTQYF.